Listed here are 21 T cell receptor beta chains from one sample, sequenced in a study of T cell changes during pregnancy in multiple sclerosis. Libraries were prepared by immunoSEQ multiplex PCR; TCRdb keeps only in-frame clonotypes and omits some of them. This table has 60,000 to 70,000 clones, just over 90% appearing once. Source: peripheral blood, taken in the second trimester of pregnancy. The receptor source for this set is a female donor with multiple sclerosis, enrolled in a pregnancy study.

The chain couples TRBV2 to TRBJ2-7; perhaps TRBD2 as D (5 bases). Germline V CDR1 and CDR2: SNHLY, FYNNEI. V was clipped by 3 bases and J by 0 bases, with 9 bases between them. The CDR3 has 14 residues. CDR3 in amino acids: CASSELGSSYEQYF. The CDR3 DNA reads TGTGCCAGCAGTGAGTTGGGGAGCTCCTACGAGCAGTACTTC.

V is TRBV6-1 and J is TRBJ1-1, with a possible D match to TRBD1 (6 bases). V lost 2 bases, J lost 4 bases, and 11 bases lay in between. Germline assignment: CDR1 MNHNS and CDR2 SASEGT. The CDR3 runs 14 residues. This CDR3 reads CASSEQGLGTEAFF. CDR3 sequence (DNA): TGTGCCAGCAGTGAACAGGGGTTGGGCACTGAAGCTTTCTTT.

This chain links TRBV4-1 with TRBJ1-1; 11 bases are shared with TRBD1. The V gene end was trimmed by 1 base and the J gene end by 4 bases; junction bases not matched to a gene: 2. The CDR3 has 15 residues. The germline V gene has CDR1 MGHRA and CDR2 YSYEKL. As DNA, the CDR3 is TGCGCCAGCAGCCAAGGGGACAGGGGGATCACTGAAGCTTTCTTT. Translating gives CASSQGDRGITEAFF.

The CDR3 region is CASSVAGAYEQYF. The CDR3 DNA is TGTGCCAGCAGCGTAGCGGGGGCCTACGAGCAGTACTTC. The chain recombines TRBV9 with TRBJ2-7; TRBD2 is a possible D gene (6 bases). This CDR3 has 13 amino acids. CDR1 is SGDLS and CDR2 is YYNGEE in the germline V gene. V lost 0 bases and J 2 bases, leaving 6 bases between the germline ends.

Here the CDR3 reads CASSLEATAGYGYTF. CDR3 coding DNA: TGTGCCAGCAGCTTAGAGGCGACAGCCGGCTATGGCTACACCTTC. The J gene is TRBJ1-2, the V gene TRBV7-6; D possibly corresponds to TRBD1 (5 bases). The CDR3 has 15 amino acids. V was cut by 1 base and J by 4 bases, with 13 bases left in between. The germline gives CDR1 SGHVS, CDR2 FNYEAQ. The variable domain in full, completed from reference TRBV7-6 and TRBJ1-2, reads GAGVSQSPRYKVTKRGQDVALRCDPISGHVSLYWYRQALGQGPEFLTYFNYEAQQDKSGLPNDRFSAERPEGSISTLTIQRTEQRDSAMYRCASSLEATAGYGYTFGSGTRLTVV.

V usage is TRBV9 and J usage is TRBJ1-3, with D possibly being TRBD1 (5 bases). There are 12 residues in the CDR3. Germline lookup yields CDR1 SGDLS and CDR2 YYNGEE. The V and J ends lost 4 bases and 8 bases respectively, with 10 bases between them. In nucleotides, the CDR3 is TGTGCCAGCAGCCCAGGGATGGACACCATATATTTT. Translating gives CASSPGMDTIYF. Combining the CDR3 with reference TRBV9 and TRBJ1-3 gives the whole variable domain DSGVTQTPKHLITATGQRVTLRCSPRSGDLSVYWYQQSLDQGLQFLIQYYNGEERAKGNILERFSAQQFPDLHSELNLSSLELGDSALYFCASSPGMDTIYFGEGSWLTVV.

This clone was detected only once. V and J are TRBV6-6 and TRBJ1-6; 7 bases fit TRBD1. Germline trimming cut 5 bases from V and 7 bases from J; bases unmatched to any gene: 8. Per germline, CDR1 MNHNY and CDR2 SVGAGI (reference sequence). This CDR3 is built from 15 residues. The CDR3 region has the DNA TGTGCCAGCAGTAGAGACAGGGAAAGCAATTCACCCCTCCACTTT. Translated: CASSRDRESNSPLHF.

The rearrangement uses TRBV10-3 and TRBJ1-3, with 9 bases lining up with TRBD1. The CDR3 length is 16 residues. Germline trimming cut 6 bases from V and 0 bases from J; bases unmatched to any gene: 6. Germline V lookup: CDR1 ENHRY, CDR2 SYGVKD. The DNA for the CDR3 is TGTGCCATCAGGTCCGGACAGGGGTTCTCTGGAAACACCATATATTTT. The encoded protein is CAIRSGQGFSGNTIYF.

The V and J genes are TRBV4-2 and TRBJ1-6; 9 positions agree with TRBD1. CDR1 is LGHNA, CDR2 YNFKEQ, per germline. This CDR3 spans 15 amino acids. With V trimmed by 0 bases and J by 10 bases, 4 bases remained unmatched. The CDR3 protein is CASSQEGTGLSPLHF. In DNA, the CDR3 is TGTGCCAGCAGCCAAGAAGGGACAGGGCTATCACCCCTCCACTTT.

This clone was counted only a few times. This chain joins TRBV6-1 and TRBJ1-2, with no clear D. Germline values: CDR1 MNHNS, CDR2 SASEGT. V was cut by 3 bases and J by 6 bases, with 5 bases left in between. CDR3 length: 11 amino acids. CDR3 coding DNA: TGTGCCAGCAGTGATAGCGATGGCTACACCTTC. It specifies CASSDSDGYTF.

This clone was found a few times. V usage is TRBV10-1 and J usage is TRBJ2-2; no reliable D call. The CDR3 has 15 residues. Germline CDR1 reads WNHNN; CDR2 reads SYGVQD (reference sequence). The germline V and J ends were trimmed by 0 bases and 5 bases, with 10 bases remaining between them. The DNA for the CDR3 is TGCGCCAGCAGTGAGTCGTTAGAGAAAACCGGGGAGCTGTTTTTT. Translating it yields CASSESLEKTGELFF.

The V call is TRBV10-1, the J call TRBJ2-7, with 9 positions matching TRBD1. CDR3 length: 15 residues. CDR1 and CDR2 from the germline V gene are WNHNN and SYGVQD (reference sequence). J was trimmed by 2 bases and V by 2 bases; bases with no gene match: 4. Here the CDR3 DNA reads TGCGCCAGCAGTGAGGTGACAGGGGGTACCTACGAGCAGTACTTC. Protein sequence: CASSEVTGGTYEQYF.

The rearrangement joins TRBV5-6 to TRBJ2-7, with 10 nucleotides matching TRBD1. The CDR3 is made up of 15 amino acids. Looked up from germline, CDR1 is SGHDT and CDR2 is YYEEEE. V trimming: 0 bases; J trimming: 5 bases; junction bases outside the gene matches: 5. DNA for the CDR3: TGTGCCAGCAGCTTGGCCGGGACAGGGGTGGACGAGCAGTACTTC. Translating gives CASSLAGTGVDEQYF.

The J gene is TRBJ2-1, the V gene TRBV6-1; D is ambiguous. The V end lost 4 bases, the J end lost 6 bases, and 4 bases lay between the germline ends. The CDR3 spans 11 residues. Germline V lookup: CDR1 MNHNS, CDR2 SASEGT. The CDR3 is CASSALNEQFF. In nucleotides, the CDR3 is TGTGCCAGCAGTGCCCTCAATGAGCAGTTCTTC.

This chain uses TRBV6-5 with TRBJ1-6; TRBD1 is a possible D gene (6 bases). This CDR3 has 15 amino acids. V shed 6 bases and J shed 7 bases, with 16 bases lying between them. Germline V gene data show CDR1 as MNHEY and CDR2 as SVGAGI. The CDR3 nucleotides read TGTGCCAGCAGGACTCCCAGGGGAGGGAATTCACCCCTCCACTTT. Amino acid sequence: CASRTPRGGNSPLHF.

The chain employs TRBV7-9 and TRBJ2-7; 13 bases are a match to TRBD2. The CDR3 consists of 15 residues. Germline CDR1 SEHNR, CDR2 FQNEAQ (reference sequence). With 5 bases clipped from V and 6 bases from J, the junction kept 7 bases outside the gene matches. The CDR3 DNA follows: TGTGCCAGCAGCCCCCCCGGGACTAGCGGGACCGAGCAGTACTTC. It codes for CASSPPGTSGTEQYF.

V and J are TRBV30 and TRBJ2-7, with D possibly being TRBD1 (6 bases). V was clipped by 4 bases and J by 0 bases, with 16 bases between them. There are 15 residues in the CDR3. The germline gives CDR1 GTSNPN, CDR2 SVGIG (reference sequence). The CDR3, as DNA: TGTGCCTGGAAATCCGGGACACAGTACTCCTACGAGCAGTACTTC. This encodes CAWKSGTQYSYEQYF. Using reference TRBV30 and TRBJ2-7 for the parts outside the CDR3, the full variable domain is SQTIHQWPATLVQPVGSPLSLECTVEGTSNPNLYWYRQAAGRGLQLLFYSVGIGQISSEVPQNLSASRPQDRQFILSSKKLLLSDSGFYLCAWKSGTQYSYEQYFGPGTRLTVT.

The genes are TRBV9 and TRBJ1-5; 7 bases agree with TRBD1. Germline V gives CDR1 SGDLS, CDR2 YYNGEE. J gave up 4 bases and V 4 bases, and 8 bases lay outside the gene matches. This CDR3 is built from 15 residues. For the CDR3, the DNA is TGTGCCAGCAGCCACGAGGGGGCGGGTAATCAGCCCCAGCATTTT. Translation gives CASSHEGAGNQPQHF.

The chain couples TRBV6-6 to TRBJ1-2; D not certain. The germline V and J ends were trimmed by 4 bases and 5 bases, with 5 bases remaining between them. Germline values: CDR1 MNHNY, CDR2 SVGAGI (reference sequence). The CDR3 is 11 residues long. CDR3 amino acids: CASSSLYGYTF. In DNA form, the CDR3 reads TGTGCCAGCAGTTCCTTATATGGCTACACCTTC.

This chain joins TRBV7-2 and TRBJ2-5; maybe TRBD2 (6 bases). Germline CDR1 SGHTA, CDR2 FQGNSA. This CDR3 contains 12 residues. V lost 3 bases to trimming and J lost 5 bases, with 7 bases between them. DNA for the CDR3: TGTGCCAGCAGCTTTGGGAGGGAGACCCAGTACTTC. It is translated as CASSFGRETQYF.

V is TRBV6-5 and J is TRBJ2-1; D perhaps matches TRBD2 (6 bases). The ends were cut back, 4 bases at V and 4 bases at J, with 14 bases in the middle. The germline V gene encodes CDR1 MNHEY and CDR2 SVGAGI. This CDR3 has 15 amino acids. As DNA, the CDR3 is TGTGCCAGCAGTTCCACTAGCACCACTTACAATGAGCAGTTCTTC. Translation gives CASSSTSTTYNEQFF.